These T cell receptor beta chains were read from a single sample in a study of early T cells in non-severe SARS-CoV-2 infection. TCRdb redid the calling of the 5' RACE reads with MiXCR, one entry per CDR3 protein. The repertoire has about 64,000 distinct CDR3 sequences, roughly 12% of them found once; the top ten carry over 1.1%. This sample comprised whole blood, obtained at baseline. Receptors originate from an adult who was a healthcare worker with PCR-confirmed SARS-CoV-2 infection or an uninfected control (not recorded which). Each CDR3 is given with its conserved first and last residue. A D gene is named only where the DNA matches it firmly. The listing skips clone size in some rows; elsewhere it reads once, few, many or a size class.

clone_size	v_call	d_call	j_call	cdr3_length	cdr3_nt	cdr3_aa
many	TRBV19	NA	TRBJ2-3	14	TGTGCCAGTAGTATAATGGGAAACACAGATACGCAGTATTTT	CASSIMGNTDTQYF
many	TRBV4-3	NA	TRBJ2-6	17	TGCGCCAGCAGCCAAGGGCGGCGAGGTTCTGGAAGGAACGTCCTGACTTTC	CASSQGRRGSGRNVLTF
few	TRBV12-3/TRBV12-4	NA	TRBJ2-3	14	TGTGCCAGCAGTTTAGAGGTTAGCGCAGATACGCAGTATTTT	CASSLEVSADTQYF
few	TRBV5-5	TRBD1	TRBJ2-1	14	TGTGCCAGCAGCCTGATCCAGGGGGCTCAGGAGCAGTTCTTC	CASSLIQGAQEQFF
many	TRBV13	NA	TRBJ1-1	13	TGTGCCAGCAGCACATCAGAGAACACTGAAGCTTTCTTT	CASSTSENTEAFF
many	TRBV7-9	NA	TRBJ2-2	15	TGTGCCAGCAGCGCCTCAGGGAGGAACACCGGGGAGCTGTTTTTT	CASSASGRNTGELFF
NA	TRBV28	NA	TRBJ2-4	17	TGTGCCAGCAGTTTCCCTTACTCGGGTCTAGCCAAAAACATTCAGTACTTC	CASSFPYSGLAKNIQYF
few	TRBV20-1	TRBD2	TRBJ2-2	14	TGCAGTGCTCATCTCGGGGGGGTCCCCGGGGAGCTGTTTTTT	CSAHLGGVPGELFF
few	TRBV20-1	TRBD2	TRBJ2-1	15	TGCAGTGCCCGAATGGGGACTAGCGGGAGAAATGAGCAGTTCTTC	CSARMGTSGRNEQFF
few	TRBV27	NA	TRBJ2-1	15	TGTGCCAGCAGTTTATCTGGCGTGAGGTACAATGAGCAGTTCTTC	CASSLSGVRYNEQFF
many	TRBV6-2/TRBV6-3	TRBD1	TRBJ2-4	14	TGTGCCAGCAGTTACGTGCGACAGGGACCCATTCAGTACTTC	CASSYVRQGPIQYF
many	TRBV5-1	TRBD1	TRBJ1-1	15	TGCGCCAGCAGCTTGGCGGGACAGGGAGGGACTGAAGCTTTCTTT	CASSLAGQGGTEAFF
few	TRBV6-5	NA	TRBJ2-7	15	TGTGCCAGCAGGAACAAGGGCAGGTTAGGCGACGAGCAGTACTTC	CASRNKGRLGDEQYF
few	TRBV20-1	NA	TRBJ1-2	13	TGCAGTGCGGCAGGGGTAGAAGGCTATGGCTACACCTTC	CSAAGVEGYGYTF